This T cell receptor (beta chain) derives from a study of blood T cell repertoires in COVID-19. Study background: The origin of the acute and convalescent COVID-19 samples was the United States, Italy and Spain.

Using immunoSEQ multiplex PCR, the repertoire was profiled, and TCRdb retains in-frame clones only, with some absent. The sample has approximately 320,000 clones, around 92% seen once. Deletions cut 6 bases from V and 4 bases from J, with 19 bases between. The CDR3 is 15 residues long. Germline values: CDR1 MGHRA, CDR2 YSYEKL. This clone was counted only a few times. The sample comprised peripheral blood. The origin of this receptor is a woman aged 25 to 39 with COVID-19, enrolled during active disease. The chain couples TRBV4-1 to TRBJ2-7; D may be TRBD1 (6 bases). This CDR3 reads CASSQTQGSGYEQYF. In DNA, the CDR3 is TGCGCCAGCAGTCAGACACAGGGAAGTGGATACGAGCAGTACTTC.